This TCR beta chain emerged from a study of beta chain features in type 1 diabetes. Study-level points and caveats: Shortening of TCRB CDR3s, moderate but significant, appeared in all four CD4+ subsets of Type 1 diabetes patients.

This CDR3 has 15 amino acids. CDR1 and CDR2 from the germline V gene are SNHLY and FYNNEI. V was shortened by 8 bases and J by 2 bases, with 13 bases between the two germline ends. The study reverse transcribed the entire isolated RNA, so it sequenced expressed TCRB transcripts. Produced via immunoSEQ multiplex PCR; TCRdb's table is partial and in-frame only. The sample lists approximately 160,000 clones, 10% to 13% occurring once. In its sample, this clone was seen a few times. Antigen unknown. The sequence was obtained from a man aged 25 to 40 with type 1 diabetes. Sequencing was performed on central memory CD4+ T cells from blood. V and J are TRBV2 and TRBJ2-6; a weak D match, TRBD1 (5 bases). The CDR3 sequence is CASQGSWAGANVLTF. DNA for the CDR3: TGTGCCAGCCAGGGATCATGGGCTGGGGCCAACGTCCTGACTTTC.